This T cell receptor (beta chain) was sequenced during a study of blood T cells in healthy people across ages. This CDR3 region has 15 residues. CDR1 and CDR2 (germline): SGHRS, YFSETQ. As regards this clonotype: One base away lies a much larger clone, so this may be a sequencing read error.

Next came a second PCR, run for roughly 6 to 11 cycles, which used a sample-barcoded 5' primer along with a J-beta primer mix. TCRdb processed the 5' RACE reads anew with MiXCR; each CDR3 protein has one entry. The table includes about 1.7 million distinct CDR3 sequences, 28% detected once. J is TRBJ2-1 and V is TRBV5-1; 9 nucleotides align to TRBD1. The receptor was isolated from a woman aged 25 to 39 in good health. Sequencing was performed on blood. Here the CDR3 reads CASSGGQGSYSEQFF. In nucleotides, the CDR3 is TGCGCCAGCAGCGGGGGACAGGGCTCCTACAGTGAGCAGTTCTTC.